Each of the 31 T cell receptor beta chains below was sequenced from the same sample in a study of CD8 T cells in Susac syndrome. The authors reverse transcribed roughly 0.5 to 1 ug RNA with random hexamers. One entry per CDR3 protein results from TCRdb running MiXCR on the immunoSEQ multiplex PCR reads. In the table there are roughly 170,000 distinct CDR3 sequences, 85% to 95% of which are singletons. The sequenced sample was CD4+ T cells from PBMCs. These receptors were taken from a human donor with multiple sclerosis.

The CDR3 here is CASSFKTSGTFSIQYF. DNA for the CDR3: TGTGCCAGCAGCTTTAAGACTAGCGGGACGTTTAGCATTCAGTACTTC. The chain combines TRBV7-2 with TRBJ2-4; 11 bases line up with TRBD2. CDR3 size: 16 residues. V was pared by 3 bases and J by 9 bases, with 10 bases of the junction left unmatched. Germline CDR1 reads SGHTA; CDR2 reads FQGNSA.

The rearrangement links TRBV15 to TRBJ1-5; TRBD1 might be the D (5 bases). This CDR3 contains 16 residues. CDR1 is LNHNV, CDR2 YYDKDF, per germline (reference sequence). Trimming shortened V by 1 base and J by 0 bases, and 10 bases separated the two germline ends. This CDR3 reads CATSRAGSYSNQPQHF. DNA for the CDR3: TGTGCCACCAGCAGAGCAGGGAGTTATAGCAATCAGCCCCAGCATTTT.

This clonotype was observed once. V gene TRBV20-1 combines with J gene TRBJ1-1; 10 bases are shared with TRBD1. Germline assignment: CDR1 DFQATT and CDR2 SNEGSKA (reference sequence). J lost 4 bases, V lost 5 bases, and 4 bases had no gene match. This CDR3 is 13 amino acids long. CDR3 residues: CSAGQGGGTEAFF. CDR3 bases: TGCAGTGCTGGACAGGGGGGGGGCACTGAAGCTTTCTTT.

V and J are TRBV6-2 or TRBV6-3 and TRBJ1-4; tentative D call: TRBD1 (5 bases). This CDR3 has 13 amino acids. V lost 4 bases and J lost 8, with 11 bases in between. Germline CDR1 reads MNHEY; CDR2 reads SVGEGT. The CDR3 loop is CASSWTGREKLFF. CDR3 bases: TGTGCCAGCAGTTGGACGGGGCGGGAAAAACTGTTTTTT.

V and J are TRBV6-1 and TRBJ2-3; 9 bases are a match to TRBD1. The CDR3 consists of 16 residues. The germline gives CDR1 MNHNS, CDR2 SASEGT. V lost 3 bases and J lost 0; bases outside the gene matches: 4. CDR3 sequence reads: CASSDGQGWSTDTQYF. The CDR3 region has the DNA TGTGCCAGCAGTGACGGACAGGGGTGGAGCACAGATACGCAGTATTTT.

The rearrangement uses TRBV6-1 and TRBJ1-1; no clear D gene. CDR1 MNHNS and CDR2 SASEGT come from the germline V gene. The CDR3 contains 12 residues. V was pared by 1 base and J by 0 bases, with 0 bases between. The CDR3 nucleotides are TGTGCCAGCAGTGAAGTGAACACTGAAGCTTTCTTT. Amino acid sequence: CASSEVNTEAFF.

The V call is TRBV12-3 or TRBV12-4, the J call TRBJ2-3; TRBD2 agrees at 8 bases. J gave up 8 bases and V 7 bases, and 14 bases lay outside the gene matches. This CDR3 region has 15 residues. CDR3 sequence: CASTYGSGGIGTQYF. The CDR3 DNA reads as TGTGCCAGCACTTACGGGAGCGGGGGAATAGGTACGCAGTATTTT.

V and J are TRBV5-6 and TRBJ2-7; the D gene is possibly TRBD2 (6 bases). V dropped 3 bases and J dropped 5 bases, with 18 bases sitting between them. Germline values: CDR1 SGHDT, CDR2 YYEEEE. The CDR3 runs 15 residues. DNA for the CDR3: TGTGCCAGCAGCTCGCCACTAGCCGTTTGGGACGAGCAGTACTTC. Translated: CASSSPLAVWDEQYF.

This chain joins TRBV6-5 and TRBJ2-3; tentative D call: TRBD1 (7 bases). With 7 bases removed from V and 4 bases from J, the gap between germline ends came to 15 bases. The CDR3 has 14 amino acids. CDR1 and CDR2 (germline): MNHEY, SVGAGI. CDR3 bases: TGTGCCAGCATTCCAGGGGGGAGCGCAGATACGCAGTATTTT. Its translation: CASIPGGSADTQYF.

The count of this clonotype is one. The chain carries TRBV5-1 and TRBJ2-1, with 13 positions matching TRBD2. The V gene end was trimmed by 0 bases and the J gene end by 9 bases; junction bases not matched to a gene: 3. This CDR3 comprises 15 residues. Germline V gives CDR1 SGHRS, CDR2 YFSETQ. The CDR3 loop is CASSLAGLAGSEQFF. In nucleotides, the CDR3 is TGCGCCAGCAGCTTGGCGGGACTAGCGGGATCTGAGCAGTTCTTC.

The chain carries TRBV5-4 and TRBJ1-1; D unresolved. V lost 4 bases, J lost 1 base, and 11 bases lay in between. The germline V gene encodes CDR1 SGHNT and CDR2 YYREEE (reference sequence). The CDR3 length is 14 residues. CDR3 in DNA: TGTGCCAGCAGCGGGATACAGTCGAACACTGAAGCTTTCTTT. It codes for CASSGIQSNTEAFF. The full variable domain, rest sourced from reference TRBV5-4 and TRBJ1-1, is ETGVTQSPTHLIKTRGQQVTLRCSSQSGHNTVSWYQQALGQGPQFIFQYYREEENGRGNFPPRFSGLQFPNYSSELNVNALELDDSALYLCASSGIQSNTEAFFGQGTRLTVV.

The chain couples TRBV9 to TRBJ2-2; D gene unclear. Per germline, CDR1 SGDLS and CDR2 YYNGEE. CDR3 size: 14 residues. Trimming left V 4 bases short and J 6 bases short, with 13 bases between. The CDR3 DNA reads as TGTGCCAGCAGCCCCGGACCCCAGTCCGGGGAGCTGTTTTTT. This encodes CASSPGPQSGELFF.

This clonotype was observed once. V gene TRBV20-1 combines with J gene TRBJ2-3; unclear D gene. The CDR3 is 11 amino acids. The ends were cut back, 4 bases at V and 4 bases at J, with 6 bases in the middle. From germline, CDR1 is DFQATT and CDR2 SNEGSKA (reference sequence). CDR3 loop: CSAIVADTQYF. The CDR3 DNA reads TGCAGTGCTATAGTAGCAGATACGCAGTATTTT.

The V call is TRBV7-2, the J call TRBJ2-2; 8 bases line up with TRBD1. With V trimmed by 5 bases and J by 7 bases, 9 bases remained unmatched. Per the germline V gene, CDR1 is SGHTA and CDR2 is FQGNSA. This CDR3 has 15 amino acids. In DNA form, the CDR3 reads TGTGCCAGCAGCCTCGGACAGGGATCTGGCGGGGAGCTGTTTTTT. Protein sequence: CASSLGQGSGGELFF.

The chain is built from TRBV19 and TRBJ2-1, with a possible D match to TRBD2 (6 bases). V lost 3 bases, J lost 7 bases, and 19 bases lay in between. The CDR3 has 16 residues. Germline V CDR1 and CDR2: LNHDA, SQIVND (reference sequence). CDR3 residues: CASSIGGITSRNEQFF. The CDR3 DNA sequence: TGTGCCAGTAGTATCGGCGGGATCACGAGCCGGAATGAGCAGTTCTTC.

In this sample, this clonotype turned up once. The chain has TRBV19 and TRBJ1-5; D perhaps matches TRBD1 (6 bases). The CDR3 loop spans 16 amino acids. Germline CDR1 and CDR2: LNHDA and SQIVND (reference sequence). V dropped 3 bases and J dropped 6 bases, with 18 bases sitting between them. CDR3 coding DNA: TGTGCCAGTAGTATGGAGGACAGCCTGTGGGGTCAGCCCCAGCATTTT. Encoded protein: CASSMEDSLWGQPQHF. The full variable domain, in which reference TRBV19 and TRBJ1-5 provide the parts outside the CDR3, is DGGITQSPKYLFRKEGQNVTLSCEQNLNHDAMYWYRQDPGQGLRLIYYSQIVNDFQKGDIAEGYSVSREKKESFPLTVTSAQKNPTAFYLCASSMEDSLWGQPQHFGDGTRLSIL.

The CDR3 DNA sequence: TGTGCCAGCAGCTTGCGACAGGGGACGAACACTGAAGCTTTCTTT. This gives the protein CASSLRQGTNTEAFF. J is TRBJ1-1 and V is TRBV5-4; 8 nucleotides align to TRBD1. This CDR3 has 15 residues. V trimming: 1 base; J trimming: 1 base; junction bases outside the gene matches: 3. Germline loops: CDR1 SGHNT, CDR2 YYREEE (reference sequence).

The CDR3 DNA reads TGTGCCAGCAGTTTCGAGCAGGGGGATTCACCCCTCCACTTT. As protein: CASSFEQGDSPLHF. The chain is built from TRBV6-5 and TRBJ1-6; TRBD1 agrees at 7 bases. The CDR3 contains 14 residues. Germline V gives CDR1 MNHEY, CDR2 SVGAGI. J lost 8 bases, V lost 4 bases, and 5 bases had no gene match.

The chain employs TRBV3-1 and TRBJ1-2, with TRBD1 as a possible D gene (5 bases). Germline CDR1 is LGHDT and CDR2 is YNNKEL (reference sequence). This CDR3 has 17 amino acids. V shed 4 bases and J shed 8 bases, with 26 bases lying between them. The CDR3 DNA reads as TGTGCCAGCAGCCGCTTCCCACAGGTGACCTCCGTAGGCGGCTACACCTTC. It encodes CASSRFPQVTSVGGYTF. The full variable domain, in which reference TRBV3-1 and TRBJ1-2 provide the parts outside the CDR3, is DTAVSQTPKYLVTQMGNDKSIKCEQNLGHDTMYWYKQDSKKFLKIMFSYNNKELIINETVPNRFSPKSPDKAHLNLHINSLELGDSAVYFCASSRFPQVTSVGGYTFGSGTRLTVV.

DNA of the CDR3: TGCGCCAGCAGCTGGGGGGGACTAGCGGGGTCTCCCCAAGAGACCCAGTACTTC. This sequence encodes CASSWGGLAGSPQETQYF. This rearrangement joins TRBV5-1 to TRBJ2-5; 13 nucleotides agree with TRBD2. Germline lookup yields CDR1 SGHRS and CDR2 YFSETQ. With V trimmed by 3 bases and J by 1 base, 9 bases remained unmatched. This CDR3 spans 18 amino acids. Full variable domain (missing parts from reference TRBV5-1 and TRBJ2-5): KAGVTQTPRYLIKTRGQQVTLSCSPISGHRSVSWYQQTPGQGLQFLFEYFSETQRNKGNFPGRFSGRQFSNSRSEMNVSTLELGDSALYLCASSWGGLAGSPQETQYFGPGTRLLVL.

The chain joins TRBV7-3 to TRBJ2-1; TRBD2 agrees at 8 bases. V gave up 6 bases and J gave up 4 bases; unmatched junction bases: 11. The germline gives CDR1 SGHTA, CDR2 FQGTGA. This CDR3 spans 16 amino acids. CDR3 sequence reads: CASSLNGLARYNEQFF. The CDR3 DNA reads TGTGCCAGCAGTCTAAACGGACTAGCCCGATACAATGAGCAGTTCTTC.

The chain employs TRBV2 and TRBJ1-5; D unclear. Per germline, CDR1 SNHLY and CDR2 FYNNEI. The length of the CDR3 is 14 residues. V lost 5 bases and J 0 bases, leaving 8 bases between the germline ends. The CDR3 region has the DNA TGTGCCAGCAGTCACATTGATAGCAATCAGCCCCAGCATTTT. Encoded protein: CASSHIDSNQPQHF.

The chain combines TRBV19 with TRBJ2-3, with 7 bases aligning to TRBD2. Germline trimming cut 6 bases from V and 0 bases from J; bases unmatched to any gene: 3. Looked up from germline, CDR1 is LNHDA and CDR2 is SQIVND (reference sequence). CDR3 size: 14 residues. The CDR3 reads CASRTSASTDTQYF. CDR3 bases: TGTGCCAGTAGAACTAGCGCTAGCACAGATACGCAGTATTTT. Filled out from reference TRBV19 and TRBJ2-3, the complete variable domain reads DGGITQSPKYLFRKEGQNVTLSCEQNLNHDAMYWYRQDPGQGLRLIYYSQIVNDFQKGDIAEGYSVSREKKESFPLTVTSAQKNPTAFYLCASRTSASTDTQYFGPGTRLTVL.

The chain combines TRBV7-3 with TRBJ2-1; a possible D gene is TRBD2 (6 bases). The CDR3 runs 15 residues. Germline CDR1 SGHTA, CDR2 FQGTGA. V shed 5 bases and J shed 7 bases, with 18 bases lying between them. CDR3 nucleotide sequence: TGTGCCAGCAGCCCCCATCAGGAGGGCCGTAATGAGCAGTTCTTC. This gives the protein CASSPHQEGRNEQFF.

This clonotype was seen a single time. As DNA, the CDR3 is TGCAGTGCTAGAGATCTGCGACAGGCGGAAGAGACCCAGTACTTC. This sequence encodes CSARDLRQAEETQYF. The chain carries TRBV20-1 and TRBJ2-5, with D perhaps TRBD1 (6 bases). Germline loops: CDR1 DFQATT, CDR2 SNEGSKA (reference sequence). This CDR3 spans 15 amino acids. Trimming pared 0 bases from V and 3 bases from J, leaving 14 bases between.

The chain recombines TRBV30 with TRBJ2-3, with 9 positions matching TRBD2. V shed 2 bases, J shed 2 bases, and the junction held 5 bases outside the gene matches. The CDR3 loop spans 15 amino acids. From germline, CDR1 is GTSNPN and CDR2 SVGIG (reference sequence). The CDR3 loop reads CAWSLAGHYTDTQYF. CDR3 DNA sequence: TGTGCCTGGAGTCTAGCGGGGCATTACACAGATACGCAGTATTTT.

The chain has TRBV12-3 or TRBV12-4 and TRBJ2-4, with 7 bases that match TRBD1. CDR3 size: 15 residues. Unmatched junction bases numbered 3, after V lost 3 bases and J lost 1 base. CDR3 nucleotides: TGTGCCAGCAGTTTGGCACAGGGGGCCAAAAACATTCAGTACTTC. Translated: CASSLAQGAKNIQYF.

The chain recombines TRBV11-2 with TRBJ2-7, with TRBD1 as a possible D gene (5 bases). Looked up from germline, CDR1 is SGHAT and CDR2 is FQNNGV. CDR3 size: 13 residues. Trimming removed 4 bases at V and 5 bases at J, with 12 bases between. The CDR3 region has the DNA TGTGCCAGCAGCTCTAGGGGCGAGGACGAGCAGTACTTC. Amino acids: CASSSRGEDEQYF.

This clonotype was observed once. The chain couples TRBV5-1 to TRBJ1-1; D may be TRBD1 (6 bases). Germline V gene sequence: CDR1 SGHRS, CDR2 YFSETQ. The V and J ends lost 4 bases and 4 bases respectively, with 17 bases between them. The CDR3 has 15 amino acids. CDR3 loop: CASSLGQRESTEAFF. The CDR3 DNA is TGCGCCAGCAGCCTCGGACAGAGAGAAAGCACTGAAGCTTTCTTT. Drawing the rest from reference TRBV5-1 and TRBJ1-1, the complete variable domain is KAGVTQTPRYLIKTRGQQVTLSCSPISGHRSVSWYQQTPGQGLQFLFEYFSETQRNKGNFPGRFSGRQFSNSRSEMNVSTLELGDSALYLCASSLGQRESTEAFFGQGTRLTVV.

The chain carries TRBV7-2 and TRBJ2-7; 7 nucleotides line up with TRBD2. After removal of 7 bases from V and 2 bases from J, the junction contained 11 bases not matched to a gene. The CDR3 has 15 residues. Germline CDR1 is SGHTA and CDR2 is FQGNSA. CDR3 sequence reads: CASTRWGGSAYEQYF. The CDR3 region has the DNA TGTGCCAGCACTAGGTGGGGGGGATCTGCCTACGAGCAGTACTTC.

The chain links TRBV5-1 to TRBJ2-6; D unresolved. Germline V gives CDR1 SGHRS, CDR2 YFSETQ. This CDR3 is built from 18 residues. V was clipped by 1 base and J by 0 bases, with 14 bases between them. This CDR3 reads CASSLTGSTRSGANVLTF. The CDR3, as DNA: TGCGCCAGCAGCTTGACGGGCAGTACCCGCTCTGGGGCCAACGTCCTGACTTTC. The variable domain in full, with the rest retrieved from reference TRBV5-1 and TRBJ2-6, is KAGVTQTPRYLIKTRGQQVTLSCSPISGHRSVSWYQQTPGQGLQFLFEYFSETQRNKGNFPGRFSGRQFSNSRSEMNVSTLELGDSALYLCASSLTGSTRSGANVLTFGAGSRLTVL.